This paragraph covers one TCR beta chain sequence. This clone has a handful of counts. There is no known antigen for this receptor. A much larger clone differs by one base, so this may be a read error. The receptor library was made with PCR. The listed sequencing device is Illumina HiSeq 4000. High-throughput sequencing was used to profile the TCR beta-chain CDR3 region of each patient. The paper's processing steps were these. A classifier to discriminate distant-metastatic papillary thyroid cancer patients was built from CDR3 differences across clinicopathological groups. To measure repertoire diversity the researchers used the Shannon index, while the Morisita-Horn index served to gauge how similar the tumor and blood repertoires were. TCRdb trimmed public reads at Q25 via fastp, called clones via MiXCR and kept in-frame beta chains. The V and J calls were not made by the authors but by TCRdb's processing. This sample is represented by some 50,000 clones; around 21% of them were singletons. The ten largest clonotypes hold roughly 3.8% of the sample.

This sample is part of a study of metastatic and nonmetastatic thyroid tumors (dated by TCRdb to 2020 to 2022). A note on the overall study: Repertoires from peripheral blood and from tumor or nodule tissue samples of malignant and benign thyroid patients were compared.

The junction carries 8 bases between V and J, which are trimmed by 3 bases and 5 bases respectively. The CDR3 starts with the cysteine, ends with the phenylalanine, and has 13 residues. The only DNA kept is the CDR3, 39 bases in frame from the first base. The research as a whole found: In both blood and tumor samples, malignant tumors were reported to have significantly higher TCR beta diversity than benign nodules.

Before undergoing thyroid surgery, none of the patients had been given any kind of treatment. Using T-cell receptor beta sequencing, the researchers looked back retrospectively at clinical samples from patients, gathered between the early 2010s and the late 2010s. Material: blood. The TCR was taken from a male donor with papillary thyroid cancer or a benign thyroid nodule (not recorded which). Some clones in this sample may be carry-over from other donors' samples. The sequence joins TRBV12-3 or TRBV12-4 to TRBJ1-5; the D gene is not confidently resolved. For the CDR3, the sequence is CASSFQPYQPQHF. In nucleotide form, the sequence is TGTGCCAGCAGTTTCCAGCCTTATCAGCCCCAGCATTTT.